The source of this T cell receptor (beta chain) is a study of graft-versus-host responses after intestinal transplantation. About the study: The transplants performed in recipients were multivisceral, liver-intestinal, or isolated intestinal.

Plating combined some 200,000 CFSE-labeled responder cells with some 200,000 irradiated, violet-dye-labeled stimulator cells. The junction had 8 bases not matched to a gene; V was cut back by 4 bases and J by 3 bases. The CDR3 is made up of 15 amino acids. Germline values: CDR1 MNHEY, CDR2 SVGAGI. Only in-frame clones appear in the TCRdb table, and some are missing; sequencing was by immunoSEQ multiplex PCR. This table holds about 7,800 clones, roughly 30% found once. Sequencing used alloreactive CD8+ T cells from a mixed lymphocyte reaction culture, obtained before intestinal transplant. The subset: CFSE-low proliferating T cells sorted from roughly 6-day pre-transplant mixed lymphocyte reaction (GvH or HvG direction). This chain uses TRBV6-5 with TRBJ2-7, with 8 bases that match TRBD2. The TCR sequence derives from a human patient who received an intestinal transplant. The CDR3 DNA follows: TGTGCCAGCAGTTCGGCGGGAGGATGGGGCTACGAGCAGTACTTC. Protein: CASSSAGGWGYEQYF.